The entry below gives a single T cell receptor beta chain sequence along with its context. TCRdb keeps only in-frame clones here, not all; method: immunoSEQ multiplex PCR. This repertoire shows 310,000 or so clones, 80% to 95% found once; its top ten account for roughly 1.1%. These data come from a study of blood T cell repertoires in COVID-19. Participants spanned ages about 18 to 100 years and resided in some 22 US areas. Researchers sorted participants into cohorts using their self-reported clinical history. The CDR3 is 15 amino acids. Germline V gene sequence: CDR1 LNHDA, CDR2 SQIVND (reference sequence). The ends were cut back, 0 bases at V and 6 bases at J, with 12 bases in the middle.

Sample: PBMCs or T cells enriched from blood (not recorded which). This TCR came from a young woman who had recovered from COVID-19. The chain has TRBV19 and TRBJ2-1; TRBD2 is a possible D gene (5 bases). CDR3 bases: TGTGCCAGTAGTATAGACTCGCGGGTAGGCAATGAGCAGTTCTTC. This sequence encodes CASSIDSRVGNEQFF.